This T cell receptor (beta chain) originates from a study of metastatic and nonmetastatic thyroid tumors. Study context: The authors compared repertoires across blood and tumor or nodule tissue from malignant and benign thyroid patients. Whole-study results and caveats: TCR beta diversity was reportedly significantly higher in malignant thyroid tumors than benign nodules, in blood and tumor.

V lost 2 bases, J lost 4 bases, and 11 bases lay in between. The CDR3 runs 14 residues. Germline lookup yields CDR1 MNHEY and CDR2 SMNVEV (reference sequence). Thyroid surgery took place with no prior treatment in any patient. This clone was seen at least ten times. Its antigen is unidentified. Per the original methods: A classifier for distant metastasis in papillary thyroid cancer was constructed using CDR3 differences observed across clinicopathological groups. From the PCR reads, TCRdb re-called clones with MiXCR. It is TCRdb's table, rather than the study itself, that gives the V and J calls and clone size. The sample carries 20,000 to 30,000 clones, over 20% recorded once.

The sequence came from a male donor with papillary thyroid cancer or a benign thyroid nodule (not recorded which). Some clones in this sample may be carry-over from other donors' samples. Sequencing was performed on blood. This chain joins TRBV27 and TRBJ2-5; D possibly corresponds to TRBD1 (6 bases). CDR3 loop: CASSLTWDTETQYF. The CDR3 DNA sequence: TGTGCCAGCAGTTTAACTTGGGACACAGAGACCCAGTACTTC.